The 30 T cell receptor beta chains below all came from one sample that was sequenced in a study of shared clonotypes between healthy human individuals. TCRdb keeps only in-frame clones here, not all; method: immunoSEQ multiplex PCR. In the table there are 550,000 to 700,000 clones, approximately 73% of which are singletons. The sequencing input was memory CD4+ T cells sorted from blood. Subset given: CD45RA-negative fraction. These receptors originate from a woman in her thirties in good health.

The rearrangement joins TRBV7-9 to TRBJ2-7; tentative D call: TRBD2 (6 bases). Trimming stripped 5 bases from V and 4 bases from J, with 9 bases between. This CDR3 spans 12 amino acids. CDR1 is SEHNR, CDR2 FQNEAQ, per germline (reference sequence). CDR3: CASSTGGYEQYF. The CDR3 DNA reads as TGTGCCAGCAGCACAGGAGGGTACGAGCAGTACTTC.

The V call is TRBV7-3, the J call TRBJ2-2, with D perhaps TRBD1 (5 bases). Looked up from germline, CDR1 is SGHTA and CDR2 is FQGTGA. The CDR3 extends over 15 amino acids. Trimming pared 3 bases from V and 6 bases from J, leaving 14 bases between. The CDR3 sequence is CASSLQGTWSGELFF. Written as DNA, the CDR3 is TGTGCCAGCAGCTTGCAGGGAACTTGGTCCGGGGAGCTGTTTTTT.

CDR3 protein: CASSPQGDNQPQHF. The CDR3 coding sequence is TGCGCCAGCAGCCCACAGGGGGACAATCAGCCCCAGCATTTT. This chain connects TRBV5-1 to TRBJ1-5; 8 nucleotides match TRBD1. Germline V CDR1 and CDR2: SGHRS, YFSETQ. Unmatched junction bases numbered 3, after V lost 4 bases and J lost 3 bases. The CDR3 has 14 amino acids.

The chain has TRBV19 and TRBJ1-1; D is unclear. The germline V gene has CDR1 LNHDA and CDR2 SQIVND (reference sequence). With 10 bases removed from V and 8 bases from J, the gap between germline ends came to 17 bases. This CDR3 region has 12 residues. The CDR3 reads CATGGASGEAFF. In DNA, the CDR3 is TGTGCCACCGGTGGAGCCAGTGGCGAAGCTTTCTTT.

On this clone itself: This specimen includes other DNA sequences encoding the same CDR3. This chain links TRBV27 with TRBJ1-5; the D is unclear. V gave up 0 bases and J gave up 0 bases, with 3 bases separating them. Germline CDR1 is MNHEY and CDR2 is SMNVEV (reference sequence). The CDR3 totals 14 residues. CDR3 protein: CASSLSSSNQPQHF. In DNA, the CDR3 is TGTGCCAGCAGTTTATCCAGTAGCAATCAGCCCCAGCATTTT.

The table lists this clone with a count of one. One base away lies a much larger clone, so this may be a sequencing read error. In the same sample, other DNA sequences code for this CDR3. V gene TRBV28 combines with J gene TRBJ1-2; D may be TRBD1 (5 bases). The germline V and J ends were trimmed by 3 bases and 1 base, with 6 bases remaining between them. Germline assignment: CDR1 MDHEN and CDR2 SYDVKM. The CDR3 length is 13 residues. CDR3 DNA: TGTGCCAGCAGTTTCGACAGTAACTATGGCTACACCTTC. Its translation is CASSFDSNYGYTF.

The chain has TRBV7-2 and TRBJ1-1, with D uncertain. Germline V gives CDR1 SGHTA, CDR2 FQGNSA. Trimming shortened V by 5 bases and J by 3 bases, and 10 bases separated the two germline ends. This CDR3 region has 13 residues. The CDR3 coding sequence is TGTGCCAGCAGCGCCCAGGCTGACACTGAAGCTTTCTTT. It encodes CASSAQADTEAFF.

V is TRBV25-1 and J is TRBJ2-7, with 8 positions matching TRBD1. This CDR3 has 17 amino acids. Trimming at V came to 4 bases and at J to 5 bases, leaving 16 bases not matched to a gene. Germline CDR1 reads MGHDK; CDR2 reads SYGVNS. This CDR3 reads CASSGVPGGSEGHEQYF. The CDR3 DNA sequence: TGTGCCAGCAGTGGGGTGCCAGGGGGCTCAGAAGGGCACGAGCAGTACTTC.

The chain employs TRBV7-6 and TRBJ1-5, with D unresolved. Germline CDR1 reads SGHVS; CDR2 reads FNYEAQ. This CDR3 region has 13 residues. Trimming removed 6 bases at V and 5 bases at J, with 11 bases between. CDR3 bases: TGTGCCAGCAGTTTTCAGGAAGATCAGCCCCAGCATTTT. It specifies CASSFQEDQPQHF.

As regards this clone: This probably arose from a read error, given a far larger clone one base away. The chain has TRBV2 and TRBJ2-1, with D perhaps being TRBD1 or TRBD2 (5 bases each). CDR3 size: 12 residues. Germline CDR1 reads SNHLY; CDR2 reads FYNNEI. CDR3 loop: CANSSPGREQFF. The CDR3 bases are TGTGCCAACAGTTCCCCGGGGCGTGAGCAGTTCTTC. Full variable domain (remainder filled in from reference TRBV2 and TRBJ2-1): EPEVTQTPSHQVTQMGQEVILRCVPISNHLYFYWYRQILGQKVEFLVSFYNNEISEKSEIFDDQFSVERPDGSNFTLKIRSTKLEDSAMYFCANSSPGREQFFGPGTRLTVL.

V is TRBV7-3 and J is TRBJ2-3, with D possibly matching TRBD2 (5 bases). The CDR3 spans 14 residues. Germline V gives CDR1 SGHTA, CDR2 FQGTGA. With 0 bases removed from V and 9 bases from J, the gap between germline ends came to 13 bases. CDR3 bases: TGTGCCAGCAGCTTAACATCGGGGTCCGGGACGCAGTATTTT. This translates into CASSLTSGSGTQYF.

The chain is built from TRBV27 and TRBJ2-1; 7 nucleotides align to TRBD1. The germline gives CDR1 MNHEY, CDR2 SMNVEV (reference sequence). CDR3 size: 14 residues. The junction had 7 bases not matched to a gene; V was cut back by 5 bases and J by 6 bases. This chain's CDR3 is CASSPTGSSNEQFF. DNA of the CDR3: TGTGCCAGCAGTCCGACAGGGAGCTCCAATGAGCAGTTCTTC.

The chain links TRBV5-1 to TRBJ2-1, with D perhaps being TRBD1 or TRBD2 (5 bases each). The CDR3 sequence is 14 residues long. The V end was cut by 0 bases, the J end by 8 bases, with 12 bases between. CDR1 and CDR2 (germline): SGHRS, YFSETQ. CDR3 protein: CASSLGGPEDEQFF. CDR3 bases: TGCGCCAGCAGCTTGGGGGGACCCGAGGATGAGCAGTTCTTC.

V usage is TRBV7-9 and J usage is TRBJ2-7, with no clear D. Trimming left V 1 base short and J 2 bases short, with 18 bases between. This CDR3 has 17 residues. Germline values: CDR1 SEHNR, CDR2 FQNEAQ (reference sequence). Here the CDR3 DNA reads TGTGCCAGCAGCTTAGTTCGAAAGGACCAAAACCCCTACGAGCAGTACTTC. This translates into CASSLVRKDQNPYEQYF.

The genes are TRBV30 and TRBJ2-1, with D possibly TRBD2 on 6 matching bases. Trimming left V 3 bases short and J 0 bases short, with 9 bases between. The V gene's germline CDR1 is GTSNPN and CDR2 SVGIG (reference sequence). The CDR3 covers 14 residues. The CDR3 loop reads CAWSRGISYNEQFF. The CDR3 coding sequence is TGTGCCTGGAGCCGGGGGATCTCCTACAATGAGCAGTTCTTC.

The chain combines TRBV5-1 with TRBJ2-3; D uncertain. This CDR3 region has 16 residues. CDR1 and CDR2 (germline): SGHRS, YFSETQ. V lost 0 bases and J 0 bases, leaving 11 bases between the germline ends. Here the CDR3 DNA reads TGCGCCAGCAGCTTGGTAGTCCCCCCGAGCACAGATACGCAGTATTTT. It encodes CASSLVVPPSTDTQYF.

This clone was seen a handful of times. This sample also contains other DNA sequences that code for the same CDR3. V and J are TRBV2 and TRBJ1-2, with TRBD1 identical over 7 bases. In germline, CDR1 is SNHLY, CDR2 FYNNEI. The CDR3 sequence is 12 residues long. Trimming cost V 4 bases and J 4 bases; bases outside gene matches: 0. The CDR3 loop reads CASSGQGYGYTF. For the CDR3, the DNA is TGTGCCAGCAGTGGACAGGGCTATGGCTACACCTTC.

The J gene is TRBJ2-3, the V gene TRBV30; D remains unclear. Trimming shortened V by 2 bases and J by 3 bases, and 9 bases separated the two germline ends. The CDR3 covers 13 residues. Germline V CDR1 and CDR2: GTSNPN, SVGIG (reference sequence). CDR3 residues: CAWSPGHTDTQYF. CDR3 sequence (DNA): TGTGCCTGGAGTCCCGGGCATACAGATACGCAGTATTTT.

The chain combines TRBV7-9 with TRBJ1-3; D unclear. The length of the CDR3 is 13 residues. Germline V gene sequence: CDR1 SEHNR, CDR2 FQNEAQ (reference sequence). Trimming pared 2 bases from V and 4 bases from J, leaving 6 bases between. The CDR3 spells CASSLFRGNTIYF. CDR3 nucleotides: TGTGCCAGCAGCTTATTCAGGGGAAACACCATATATTTT.

This rearrangement joins TRBV5-6 to TRBJ1-2; 8 nucleotides line up with TRBD1. CDR3 length: 16 residues. J gave up 0 bases and V 4 bases, and 8 bases lay outside the gene matches. Germline V gives CDR1 SGHDT, CDR2 YYEEEE. The CDR3 region has the DNA TGTGCCAGCAGCCCCCCCGGGACAGGTACTAACTATGGCTACACCTTC. Amino acids: CASSPPGTGTNYGYTF.

J is TRBJ2-7 and V is TRBV6-5; D may be TRBD2 (5 bases). CDR1 and CDR2 (germline): MNHEY, SVGAGI. V was trimmed by 2 bases and J by 3 bases, leaving 14 bases between them. CDR3 length: 15 amino acids. Here the CDR3 DNA reads TGTGCCAGCAGTTACCCTAGCTCAGGAGTCTACGAGCAGTACTTC. Its protein product is CASSYPSSGVYEQYF.

Here the CDR3 DNA reads TGTGCCTGGAGACCACAGGGTGGGCATGGCTACACCTTC. Protein: CAWRPQGGHGYTF. The chain has TRBV30 and TRBJ1-2, with a weak D call TRBD1 (6 bases). Per the germline V gene, CDR1 is GTSNPN and CDR2 is SVGIG (reference sequence). The CDR3 sequence is 13 residues long. Trimming stripped 3 bases from V and 6 bases from J, with 14 bases between.

This clone has just a few counts. The chain couples TRBV7-9 to TRBJ1-4; D possibly corresponds to TRBD1 (5 bases). Trimming left V 0 bases short and J 6 bases short, with 11 bases between. Germline assignment: CDR1 SEHNR and CDR2 FQNEAQ (reference sequence). The CDR3 consists of 15 residues. The CDR3 spells CASSLARQNYEKLFF. The CDR3 DNA sequence: TGTGCCAGCAGCTTAGCCAGACAGAACTATGAAAAACTGTTTTTT.

The V call is TRBV5-6, the J call TRBJ1-4, with D possibly TRBD1 on 5 matching bases. Deletions cut 2 bases from V and 6 bases from J, with 11 bases between. This CDR3 contains 14 residues. The germline V gene encodes CDR1 SGHDT and CDR2 YYEEEE. CDR3 in DNA: TGTGCCAGCAGCTTATCGGGCAGGGATGAAAAACTGTTTTTT. It specifies CASSLSGRDEKLFF.

V is TRBV14 and J is TRBJ2-7; D assignment may be TRBD1 or TRBD2 (6 bases each). The CDR3 loop spans 16 amino acids. Trimming took off 0 bases at V and 5 bases at J, with 17 bases between the two ends. CDR1 and CDR2 (germline): SGHDN, FVKESK. The CDR3 is CASSQEGGRLRDEQYF. Here the CDR3 DNA reads TGTGCCAGCAGCCAAGAGGGGGGCCGCCTAAGAGACGAGCAGTACTTC.

This clone was seen only a few times. The chain couples TRBV5-5 to TRBJ1-2; TRBD1 might be the D (5 bases). Germline V lookup: CDR1 SGHKS, CDR2 YYEKEE (reference sequence). The CDR3 totals 13 residues. The ends were cut back, 9 bases at V and 3 bases at J, with 15 bases in the middle. In DNA form, the CDR3 reads TGTGCCACCTCGCAGGGAGTTGACTATGGCTACACCTTC. It is translated as CATSQGVDYGYTF.

A few counts support this clone. The chain employs TRBV27 and TRBJ2-3, with D unresolved. Germline V gene data show CDR1 as MNHEY and CDR2 as SMNVEV (reference sequence). The V gene lost 3 bases and the J gene lost 4 bases, with 8 bases spanning the gap. There are 13 residues in the CDR3. The CDR3, as DNA: TGTGCCAGCAGTTTCACGGGTGCAGATACGCAGTATTTT. This translates into CASSFTGADTQYF.

The chain employs TRBV29-1 and TRBJ1-1; D is possibly TRBD1 (5 bases). V lost 7 bases, J lost 0 bases, and 12 bases lay in between. This CDR3 has 13 residues. CDR1 and CDR2 (germline): SQVTM, ANQGSEA. The CDR3 DNA reads TGCAGCGAGCAGACAGCCATGAACACTGAAGCTTTCTTT. This gives the protein CSEQTAMNTEAFF. The full variable domain, completed using reference TRBV29-1 and TRBJ1-1, is SAVISQKPSRDICQRGTSLTIQCQVDSQVTMMFWYRQQPGQSLTLIATANQGSEATYESGFVIDKFPISRPNLTFSTLTVSNMSPEDSSIYLCSEQTAMNTEAFFGQGTRLTVV.

This sequence joins TRBV7-9 and TRBJ1-1, with TRBD1 as a possible D gene (6 bases). V lost 4 bases and J lost 0, with 12 bases in between. The CDR3 contains 15 residues. Looked up from germline, CDR1 is SEHNR and CDR2 is FQNEAQ (reference sequence). CDR3 in amino acids: CASSSGDFLNTEAFF. DNA for the CDR3: TGTGCCAGCAGCTCAGGGGACTTCTTGAACACTGAAGCTTTCTTT. The variable domain in full, with the rest retrieved from reference TRBV7-9 and TRBJ1-1, is DTGVSQNPRHKITKRGQNVTFRCDPISEHNRLYWYRQTLGQGPEFLTYFQNEAQLEKSRLLSDRFSAERPKGSFSTLEIQRTEQGDSAMYLCASSSGDFLNTEAFFGQGTRLTVV.

This clone was detected a few times. The rearrangement joins TRBV29-1 to TRBJ2-5, with TRBD2 identical over 8 bases. The V gene's germline CDR1 is SQVTM and CDR2 ANQGSEA. V shed 3 bases, J shed 5 bases, and the junction held 5 bases outside the gene matches. This CDR3 contains 13 residues. The CDR3 protein is CSVDGLAGETQYF. DNA for the CDR3: TGCAGCGTTGACGGCCTAGCGGGTGAGACCCAGTACTTC.